These 28 T cell receptor beta chains originate from one sample sequenced in a study of T-cell reconstitution after alpha-beta-depleted transplantation in children (dated by TCRdb to 2016 to 2017). Receptors were amplified or captured by PCR. The run used an Illumina HiSeq 2500. TCR library preparation used molecular barcoding, with unique molecular identifiers applied to normalize quantification of the TCRbeta repertoire. TCRdb's own reprocessing of the public reads used fastp at Q25 and MiXCR and kept productive beta chains. Rows are combined by CDR3 protein, so each entry shows the most common genes and DNA. The sample table contains 450,000 to 600,000 distinct CDR3 sequences; only one count was recorded for over 9.5% of them. Of the sample, around 2% falls within the top ten clones. The treatment or condition label corresponds to: allogeneic hematopoietic cell transplantation with graft depleted of TCRalphabeta T cells and CD19 B cells.

The sequencing here drew on PBMCs, taken before TCRalphabeta/CD19-depleted stem cell transplant. These receptors all come from a child aged 2-15 years with inherited bone marrow failure, due to receive a stem cell transplant.

The chain uses TRBV4-2 and TRBJ2-7, with D possibly TRBD1 on 6 matching bases. With 2 bases removed from V and 4 bases from J, the gap between germline ends came to 24 bases. In germline, CDR1 is LGHNA, CDR2 YNFKEQ. The CDR3 runs to 18 residues. The CDR3 protein is CASSQQAQAGAGLYEQYF. The DNA of the CDR3 is TGTGCCAGCAGCCAACAGGCACAGGCAGGGGCTGGATTATACGAGCAGTACTTC.

This clonotype was observed many times. The chain links TRBV9 to TRBJ2-7; the match to TRBD2 covers 7 bases. CDR1 is SGDLS and CDR2 is YYNGEE in the germline V gene. CDR3 size: 17 residues. J was trimmed by 4 bases and V by 0 bases; bases with no gene match: 13. The CDR3 DNA is TGTGCCAGCAGCGTAGGGGGCACTGGCGGGAGCCGTTACGAGCAGTACTTC. This translates into CASSVGGTGGSRYEQYF.

As for this clonotype: This may be a read error: a much more frequent sequence differs by one nucleotide. The chain is built from TRBV10-3 and TRBJ1-1; D is possibly TRBD1 (5 bases). The germline V gene has CDR1 ENHRY and CDR2 SYGVKD. There are 14 residues in the CDR3. V lost 2 bases and J 3 bases, leaving 10 bases between the germline ends. The DNA for the CDR3 is TGTGCCATCAGTGAGCGGGGGATTTACACTGAAGCTTTCTTT. Translation: CAISERGIYTEAFF.

This clonotype was counted at least ten times. CDR3 in amino acids: CSVRGASGSGNEQYF. DNA of the CDR3: TGCAGCGTCCGAGGGGCTAGCGGGAGTGGGAACGAGCAGTACTTC. V gene TRBV29-1 combines with J gene TRBJ2-7, with 10 nucleotides matching TRBD2. V was pared by 6 bases and J by 5 bases, with 13 bases of the junction left unmatched. Looked up from germline, CDR1 is SQVTM and CDR2 is ANQGSEA. The CDR3 runs to 15 residues.

At least ten counts were recorded for this clonotype. The chain employs TRBV10-2 and TRBJ2-7; 11 nucleotides line up with TRBD2. The CDR3 is 16 residues long. V lost 0 bases to trimming and J lost 5 bases; unmatched junction nucleotides: 6. Germline values: CDR1 WSHSY, CDR2 SAAADI. CDR3 bases: TGCGCCAGCAGTGAGTCCAAACTAGCGGGAGCCAACGAGCAGTACTTC. Translation gives CASSESKLAGANEQYF.

This clonotype was found a few times. The chain couples TRBV3-1 to TRBJ1-2; no clear D. Germline V gene sequence: CDR1 LGHDT, CDR2 YNNKEL (reference sequence). The CDR3 totals 14 residues. The V gene lost 0 bases and the J gene lost 7 bases, with 12 bases spanning the gap. The CDR3 region is CASSQEVPYSGYTF. The CDR3 nucleotides read TGTGCCAGCAGCCAAGAGGTCCCTTATAGTGGCTACACCTTC. Looking up the rest from reference TRBV3-1 and TRBJ1-2 gives the full variable domain: DTAVSQTPKYLVTQMGNDKSIKCEQNLGHDTMYWYKQDSKKFLKIMFSYNNKELIINETVPNRFSPKSPDKAHLNLHINSLELGDSAVYFCASSQEVPYSGYTFGSGTRLTVV.

Ten or more counts support this clonotype. The rearrangement links TRBV10-3 to TRBJ1-3; D is ambiguous. Germline V gene data show CDR1 as ENHRY and CDR2 as SYGVKD. The CDR3 runs 15 residues. Trimming left V 4 bases short and J 0 bases short, with 10 bases between. Here the CDR3 DNA reads TGTGCCATCAGTGCCCTTCGGGCCTCTGGAAACACCATATATTTT. Amino acid sequence: CAISALRASGNTIYF.

This clonotype was seen ten or more times. V usage is TRBV27 and J usage is TRBJ1-6; unclear D gene. Germline V gene lookup returns CDR1 MNHEY and CDR2 SMNVEV (reference sequence). The CDR3 totals 18 residues. V was cut by 2 bases and J by 4 bases, with 18 bases left in between. CDR3 nucleotides: TGTGCCAGCAGTTTAGCGTGGCCGGGAGGGCCGTATAATTCACCCCTCCACTTT. This translates into CASSLAWPGGPYNSPLHF.

The genes are TRBV10-2 and TRBJ2-2; 10 bases are shared with TRBD2. Trimming removed 2 bases from V and 5 bases from J; junction bases left unmatched: 5. The CDR3 loop spans 16 amino acids. Germline loops: CDR1 WSHSY, CDR2 SAAADI. CDR3 in DNA: TGCGCCAGCAGTGAGCGAGCGGGAGGGAGGACCGGGGAGCTGTTTTTT. It yields the protein CASSERAGGRTGELFF.

There are many counts of this clonotype. The junction and the germline gene differ at one end; a read error may be behind it. The CDR3 bases are TGTGCCATCGGTGACTACAATGAGCAGTTCTTC. Amino acid sequence: CAIGDYNEQFF. This chain uses TRBV10-3 with TRBJ2-1; D not certain. This CDR3 spans 11 amino acids. The germline CDR1 and CDR2 sequences are ENHRY and SYGVKD.

This clonotype occurred many times. This rearrangement joins TRBV7-2 to TRBJ1-1, with a weak D call TRBD1 (6 bases). V lost 1 base and J 4 bases, leaving 16 bases between the germline ends. Germline V gene data show CDR1 as SGHTA and CDR2 as FQGNSA. The CDR3 has 16 residues. CDR3 coding DNA: TGTGCCAGCAGCTTAGTAGGTAACACAGGGTTCACTGAAGCTTTCTTT. Translated, it gives CASSLVGNTGFTEAFF.

On this clonotype: A clone one base away is much larger, so this may be a read error. Because the CDR3 is missing its conserved closing phenylalanine or tryptophan, this is likely a read error. The rearrangement joins TRBV20-1 to TRBJ2-2; D gene unclear. Germline values: CDR1 DFQATT, CDR2 SNEGSKA (reference sequence). This CDR3 has 14 residues. V lost 0 bases to trimming and J lost 0 bases, with 5 bases between them. CDR3 in amino acids: CSAREASNTGELFL. CDR3 DNA: TGCAGTGCTAGAGAAGCATCGAACACCGGGGAGCTGTTTTTA.

This clonotype appeared a few times. The gene calls are TRBV29-1 and TRBJ2-7, with no clear D. With 1 base removed from V and 6 bases from J, the gap between germline ends came to 7 bases. In germline, CDR1 is SQVTM, CDR2 ANQGSEA. The CDR3 extends over 11 amino acids. The CDR3 protein is CSVEVFAEQYF. The CDR3 coding sequence is TGCAGCGTTGAAGTCTTTGCCGAGCAGTACTTC.

This clonotype was counted only a few times. The chain carries TRBV20-1 and TRBJ2-1, with 8 positions matching TRBD2. CDR3 length: 13 residues. With 5 bases clipped from V and 9 bases from J, the junction kept 9 bases outside the gene matches. Germline CDR1 is DFQATT and CDR2 is SNEGSKA (reference sequence). CDR3 nucleotide sequence: TGCAGTGCTGCCGGGACTAGGATGAGTGAGCAGTTCTTC. It codes for CSAAGTRMSEQFF.

This clonotype was seen only a few times. The chain uses TRBV7-9 and TRBJ2-2; 11 positions agree with TRBD2. CDR3 length: 17 amino acids. V was clipped by 5 bases and J by 3 bases; unmatched bases: 8. Germline V CDR1 and CDR2: SEHNR, FQNEAQ (reference sequence). The DNA of the CDR3 is TGTGCCAGCAGCCTACTAGCGGGAGTCGAGGACACCGGGGAGCTGTTTTTT. Its translation is CASSLLAGVEDTGELFF.

At least ten counts were recorded for this clonotype. V usage is TRBV14 and J usage is TRBJ2-3, with no clear D. The CDR3 extends over 15 amino acids. V dropped 4 bases and J dropped 0 bases, with 11 bases sitting between them. Germline V CDR1 and CDR2: SGHDN, FVKESK. The CDR3 DNA is TGTGCCAGCAGCCCCCTAGGGTCTAGCACAGATACGCAGTATTTT. It yields the protein CASSPLGSSTDTQYF.

The table lists this clonotype with many counts. This chain uses TRBV4-1 with TRBJ1-1; possible D gene TRBD1, 6 bases. The CDR3 covers 14 residues. Germline CDR1 and CDR2: MGHRA and YSYEKL. Deletions cut 4 bases from V and 6 bases from J, with 15 bases between. CDR3 DNA: TGCGCCAGCAGCCCTCAGTCCAGGGGAGCTGAAGCTTTCTTT. Its protein product is CASSPQSRGAEAFF.

This clonotype was seen ten or more times. The rearrangement uses TRBV20-1 and TRBJ1-1; TRBD1 matches 7 bases. The V and J ends lost 3 bases and 6 bases, in that order; junction bases with no gene match: 10. CDR3 length: 14 residues. Germline CDR1 reads DFQATT; CDR2 reads SNEGSKA (reference sequence). The CDR3 DNA reads TGCAGTGCTAGGGCAAGACAGGGATGGGCTGAAGCTTTCTTT. Protein: CSARARQGWAEAFF.

This clonotype was picked up many times. The gene calls are TRBV29-1 and TRBJ2-1; D is unclear. Trimming removed 3 bases at V and 3 bases at J, with 6 bases between. The CDR3 has 12 residues. The germline gives CDR1 SQVTM, CDR2 ANQGSEA. The CDR3 bases are TGCAGCGTTGAGTGGGTCTACAATGAGCAGTTCTTC. It encodes CSVEWVYNEQFF.

This clonotype has only a few counts. The chain is built from TRBV20-1 and TRBJ2-5; 10 positions match TRBD1. The CDR3 sequence is 15 residues long. Losses at the gene ends were 5 bases for V and 5 bases for J; bases not matched to a gene: 11. The V gene's germline CDR1 is DFQATT and CDR2 SNEGSKA (reference sequence). CDR3 in DNA: TGCAGTGCTGACGCCGACGAGGGACAGGGGGAGACCCAGTACTTC. The encoded protein is CSADADEGQGETQYF.

This clonotype showed up just a few times. The genes are TRBV7-8 and TRBJ2-3; 9 nucleotides agree with TRBD2. The CDR3 is made up of 18 amino acids. Germline V lookup: CDR1 SGHVS, CDR2 FQNEAQ. J gave up 2 bases and V 4 bases, and 13 bases lay outside the gene matches. The CDR3 DNA reads as TGTGCCAGCAGCTCCGATTACGGAATAGCGGGAGTCACAGATACGCAGTATTTT. Amino acids: CASSSDYGIAGVTDTQYF.

This clonotype was picked up many times. This chain uses TRBV27 with TRBJ1-1; D possibly corresponds to TRBD1 (5 bases). Per germline, CDR1 MNHEY and CDR2 SMNVEV (reference sequence). V was trimmed by 5 bases and J by 0 bases, leaving 13 bases between them. The CDR3 has 15 amino acids. The CDR3 loop is CASSPGGGLNTEAFF. In nucleotides, the CDR3 is TGTGCCAGCAGTCCTGGGGGAGGGCTGAACACTGAAGCTTTCTTT.

The chain has TRBV5-1 and TRBJ1-5; D is unresolved. Germline assignment: CDR1 SGHRS and CDR2 YFSETQ. The CDR3 length is 13 residues. Trimming cost V 3 bases and J 7 bases, with 11 bases left between them. CDR3 residues: CASSSEGGQPQHF. In DNA, the CDR3 is TGCGCCAGCAGCTCCGAGGGAGGACAGCCCCAGCATTTT.

The V gene is TRBV20-1, the J gene TRBJ2-2; D is uncertain. Germline V lookup: CDR1 DFQATT, CDR2 SNEGSKA (reference sequence). The length of the CDR3 is 13 residues. Trimming removed 1 base at V and 5 bases at J, with 8 bases between. The CDR3 loop reads CSARGWGTGELFF. CDR3 DNA: TGCAGTGCTAGAGGTTGGGGAACCGGGGAGCTGTTTTTT.

This clonotype was counted a few times. CDR3 residues: CASSFEGLASYEQYF. Written as DNA, the CDR3 is TGTGCCAGCAGTTTCGAAGGACTAGCATCCTACGAGCAGTACTTC. The chain joins TRBV12-3 or TRBV12-4 to TRBJ2-7; TRBD2 matches 8 bases. The CDR3 is made up of 15 amino acids. Trimming at V came to 3 bases and at J to 1 base, leaving 5 bases not matched to a gene.

A few counts support this clonotype. This chain connects TRBV6-5 to TRBJ2-7, with D tentatively TRBD2 (5 bases). Germline CDR1 and CDR2: MNHEY and SVGAGI. This CDR3 spans 15 amino acids. The V gene lost 2 bases and the J gene lost 0 bases, with 11 bases spanning the gap. CDR3 DNA: TGTGCCAGCAGTTACGGGAGTTTGACCTCCTACGAGCAGTACTTC. Encoded protein: CASSYGSLTSYEQYF.

This clonotype was counted many times. J is TRBJ2-5 and V is TRBV7-2; the D gene is possibly TRBD2 (6 bases). The CDR3 is 15 residues long. V was clipped by 0 bases and J by 1 base, with 9 bases between them. Looked up from germline, CDR1 is SGHTA and CDR2 is FQGNSA. This chain's CDR3 is CASSLALALQETQYF. CDR3 coding DNA: TGTGCCAGCAGCTTAGCGCTAGCGCTCCAAGAGACCCAGTACTTC.

This clonotype occurred a few times. J is TRBJ1-1 and V is TRBV20-1; no firm D call. Trimming took 6 bases from V and 6 from J, leaving 11 bases between them. CDR3 length equals 11 residues. Germline lookup yields CDR1 DFQATT and CDR2 SNEGSKA (reference sequence). CDR3 sequence reads: CSASGSAEAFF. CDR3 DNA: TGCAGTGCGTCCGGGAGCGCTGAAGCTTTCTTT.